This T cell receptor (beta chain) was sequenced in a study of cytomegalovirus exposure and HLA in healthy donors. Turning to the study itself: The approximately 100 million unique TCR beta sequences, from about 179 million T cells, were found by an earlier analysis.

V gave up 2 bases and J gave up 7 bases; unmatched junction bases: 4. The CDR3 has 13 amino acids. Germline V lookup: CDR1 LNHDA, CDR2 SQIVND (reference sequence). Primers: 60 Vbeta forward and 13 Jbeta reverse. In the original analysis: About 9.9 million shared chains were among approximately 80 million unique TCR beta chains counted in a later analysis. Only in-frame clones appear in the TCRdb table, and some are missing; sequencing was by immunoSEQ multiplex PCR. The V and J calls and the clone size are those of that table, but D and trimming were determined from the DNA. The repertoire consists of 95,000 to 150,000 clones, with 60% to 85% occurring once and the leading ten covering 2.7%. Those who donated were healthy bone marrow donors.

This sequence joins TRBV19 and TRBJ2-7; 8 bases fit TRBD1. The receptor's source is a woman aged 40 to 50 in good health and CMV-seropositive. The sample consisted of PBMCs. The CDR3 bases are TGTGCCAGTAGTATACAGGGGGCAGGGGAGCAGTACTTC. Protein: CASSIQGAGEQYF.